These 11 T cell receptor beta chains were sequenced from one sample in a study of T-cell reconstitution after alpha-beta-depleted transplantation in children. For TCRbeta, the library was prepared with unique molecular identifiers. Using its own MiXCR run on the PCR reads, TCRdb lists one record per CDR3 protein. This sample yields approximately 400,000 distinct CDR3 sequences, of which 15% to 20% are seen a single time; under 30% belongs to the top ten. Specimen: PBMCs, mostly from graft donor cells, collected 360 days after TCRalphabeta/CD19-depleted stem cell transplant. All receptors come from a boy under two years old who had a stem cell transplant for Wiskott-Aldrich syndrome, so the T cells may come from the graft donor.

The CDR3 reads CASSPSGGWGNTEAFF. CDR3 DNA sequence: TGTGCCAGCAGCCCTTCGGGGGGTTGGGGTAACACTGAAGCTTTCTTT. The chain has TRBV7-2 and TRBJ1-1; TRBD1 might be the D (5 bases). The CDR3 loop spans 16 amino acids. CDR1 is SGHTA, CDR2 FQGNSA, per germline. Trimming left V 5 bases short and J 2 bases short, with 18 bases between.

This clonotype has a count of ten or more. This sequence joins TRBV20-1 and TRBJ1-2; D might be TRBD1 (5 bases). V shed 2 bases and J shed 4 bases, with 14 bases lying between them. The CDR3 sequence is 14 residues long. Germline loops: CDR1 DFQATT, CDR2 SNEGSKA (reference sequence). The CDR3 DNA follows: TGCAGTGCTAGAATCGGGGGATCCTTCTATGGCTACACCTTC. Translation gives CSARIGGSFYGYTF.

This clonotype was counted between two and nine times. V is TRBV24-1 and J is TRBJ2-1, with 13 bases matching TRBD2. Unmatched junction bases numbered 4, after V lost 3 bases and J lost 6 bases. The CDR3 is 16 amino acids. Germline values: CDR1 KGHDR, CDR2 SFDVKD. The CDR3 DNA reads as TGTGCCACCAGTGATCAACGGACTAGCGGGAGCAATGAGCAGTTCTTC. Amino acids: CATSDQRTSGSNEQFF.

The chain links TRBV13 to TRBJ2-3; TRBD1 matches 9 bases. Unmatched junction bases numbered 2, after V lost 7 bases and J lost 3 bases. In germline, CDR1 is PRHDT, CDR2 FYEKMQ (reference sequence). This CDR3 is built from 13 residues. CDR3 residues: CASNRGQTDTQYF. CDR3 nucleotides: TGTGCCAGCAACAGGGGGCAGACAGATACGCAGTATTTT.

A note on this clonotype: The DNA is omitted, as the CDR3 cannot be located on it reliably, and the CDR3 follows TCRdb's listing. The chain has TRBV10-3 and TRBJ2-6. Including both end residues, the CDR3 is 17 amino acids long. Germline V gene data show CDR1 as ENHRY and CDR2 as SYGVKD. CDR3 sequence: CAISESSWGAGANVLSF.

The chain carries TRBV10-2 and TRBJ2-1; TRBD2 agrees at 10 bases. This CDR3 is 14 amino acids long. Germline V gene sequence: CDR1 WSHSY, CDR2 SAAADI. Trimming at V came to 4 bases and at J to 5 bases, leaving 2 bases not matched to a gene. The CDR3 sequence is CASSGLAGNNEQFF. The CDR3 nucleotides are TGCGCCAGCAGTGGACTAGCGGGCAACAATGAGCAGTTCTTC.

CDR3 sequence: CSVETGLTDTQYF. CDR3 DNA sequence: TGCAGCGTCGAGACAGGCCTTACAGATACGCAGTATTTT. The rearrangement uses TRBV29-1 and TRBJ2-3; D perhaps matches TRBD1 (6 bases). Germline CDR1 is SQVTM and CDR2 is ANQGSEA. The CDR3 totals 13 residues. The V end was cut by 6 bases, the J end by 3 bases, with 13 bases between.

Many counts were recorded for this clonotype. The V call is TRBV2, the J call TRBJ2-1; D is possibly TRBD2 (5 bases). Deletions cut 4 bases from V and 1 base from J, with 11 bases between. Per the germline V gene, CDR1 is SNHLY and CDR2 is FYNNEI. The CDR3 extends over 15 amino acids. The CDR3 is CASSGGLASYNEQFF. DNA of the CDR3: TGTGCCAGCAGTGGCGGGCTAGCTTCCTACAATGAGCAGTTCTTC.

V is TRBV30 and J is TRBJ2-1; D unclear. The CDR3 is made up of 13 amino acids. V gave up 2 bases and J gave up 8 bases, with 13 bases separating them. Germline CDR1 reads GTSNPN; CDR2 reads SVGIG (reference sequence). In DNA, the CDR3 is TGTGCCTGGAGTCCTGACGGGTGGGATGAGCAGTTCTTC. This encodes CAWSPDGWDEQFF.

The rearrangement joins TRBV6-2 or TRBV6-3 to TRBJ2-3; D unresolved. The CDR3 covers 16 residues. Germline V gene sequence: CDR1 MNHEY, CDR2 SVGEGT. Trimming stripped 2 bases from V and 0 bases from J, with 12 bases between. CDR3 residues: CASSYQMTQSTDTQYF. The CDR3 coding sequence is TGTGCCAGCAGTTACCAGATGACTCAAAGCACAGATACGCAGTATTTT.

The chain has TRBV29-1 and TRBJ1-1; no clear D. The CDR3 consists of 15 residues. Per germline, CDR1 SQVTM and CDR2 ANQGSEA. V was shortened by 2 bases and J by 2 bases, with 15 bases between the two germline ends. For the CDR3, the DNA is TGCAGCGTTGAACCTGTAAGGGCCGGTAACACTGAAGCTTTCTTT. Encoded protein: CSVEPVRAGNTEAFF.